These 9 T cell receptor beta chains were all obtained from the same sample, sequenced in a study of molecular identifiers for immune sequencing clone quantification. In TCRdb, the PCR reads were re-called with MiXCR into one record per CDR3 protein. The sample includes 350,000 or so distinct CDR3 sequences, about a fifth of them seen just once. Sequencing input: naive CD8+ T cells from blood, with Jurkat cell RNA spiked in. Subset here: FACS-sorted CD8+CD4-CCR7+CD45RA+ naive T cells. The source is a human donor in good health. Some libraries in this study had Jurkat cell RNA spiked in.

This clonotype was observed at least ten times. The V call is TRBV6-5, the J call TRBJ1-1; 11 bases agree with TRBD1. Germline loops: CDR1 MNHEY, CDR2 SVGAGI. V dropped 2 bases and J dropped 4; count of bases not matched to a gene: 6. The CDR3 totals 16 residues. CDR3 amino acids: CASSYEGQGGPTEAFF. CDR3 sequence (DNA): TGTGCCAGCAGTTACGAGGGACAGGGGGGTCCCACTGAAGCTTTCTTT.

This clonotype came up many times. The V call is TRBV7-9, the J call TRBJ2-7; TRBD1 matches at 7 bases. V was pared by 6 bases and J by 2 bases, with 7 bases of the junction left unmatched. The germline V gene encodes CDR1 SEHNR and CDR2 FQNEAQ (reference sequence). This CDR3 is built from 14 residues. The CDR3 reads CASSLPGQPYEQYF. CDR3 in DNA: TGTGCCAGCAGTTTACCGGGACAGCCCTACGAGCAGTACTTC.

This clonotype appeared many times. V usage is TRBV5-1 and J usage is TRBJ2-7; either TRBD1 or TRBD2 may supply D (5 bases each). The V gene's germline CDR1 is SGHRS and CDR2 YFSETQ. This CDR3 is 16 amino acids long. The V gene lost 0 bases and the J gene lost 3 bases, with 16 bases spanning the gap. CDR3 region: CASSLDPGTSYYEQYF. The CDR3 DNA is TGCGCCAGCAGCTTGGATCCGGGGACCTCGTACTACGAGCAGTACTTC.

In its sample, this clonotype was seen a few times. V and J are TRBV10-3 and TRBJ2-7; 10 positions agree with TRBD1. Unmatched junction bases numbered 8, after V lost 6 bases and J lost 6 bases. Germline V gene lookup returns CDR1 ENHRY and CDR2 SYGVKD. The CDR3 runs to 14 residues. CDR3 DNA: TGTGCCATCAGCGCCGGGACAGGGGCTTCCGAGCAGTACTTC. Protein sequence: CAISAGTGASEQYF.

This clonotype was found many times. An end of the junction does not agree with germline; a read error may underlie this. This CDR3 reads CASRGHRNNNEQFLVF. Written as DNA, the CDR3 is TGCGCCAGCAGGGGGCACAGGAACAACAATGAGCAGTTCTTGGTCTTC. The chain is built from TRBV4-3 and TRBJ2-1, with D possibly TRBD1 on 5 matching bases. The CDR3 totals 16 residues. Germline V gene sequence: CDR1 LGHNA, CDR2 YSLEER.

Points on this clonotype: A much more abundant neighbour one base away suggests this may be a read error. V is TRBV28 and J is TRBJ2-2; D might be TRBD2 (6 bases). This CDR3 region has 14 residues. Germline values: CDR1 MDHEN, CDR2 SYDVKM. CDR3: CAIPGPSNTGGLFF. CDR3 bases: TGTGCCATCCCGGGACCCTCGAACACCGGGGGGCTGTTTTTT.

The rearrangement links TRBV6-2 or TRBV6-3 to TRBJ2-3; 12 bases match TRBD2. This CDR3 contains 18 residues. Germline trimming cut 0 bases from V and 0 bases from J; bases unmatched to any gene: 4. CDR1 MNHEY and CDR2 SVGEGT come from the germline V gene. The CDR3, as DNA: TGTGCCAGCAGTTACTCCCCTAGCGGGGGGGAGAGCACAGATACGCAGTATTTT. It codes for CASSYSPSGGESTDTQYF.

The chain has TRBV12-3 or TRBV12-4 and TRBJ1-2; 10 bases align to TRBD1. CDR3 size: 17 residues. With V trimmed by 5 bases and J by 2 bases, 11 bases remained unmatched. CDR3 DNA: TGTGCCAGCAGTACCAGGACAGGGGGAGGTAGGAACTATGGCTACACCTTC. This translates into CASSTRTGGGRNYGYTF.

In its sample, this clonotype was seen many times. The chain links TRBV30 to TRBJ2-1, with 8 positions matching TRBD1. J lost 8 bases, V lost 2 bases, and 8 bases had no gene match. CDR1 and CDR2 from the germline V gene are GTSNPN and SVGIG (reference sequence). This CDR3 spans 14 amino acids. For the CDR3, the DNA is TGTGCCTGGAGTACCGGGACAGGAGTCGATGAGCAGTTCTTC. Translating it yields CAWSTGTGVDEQFF.